This T cell receptor beta chain was documented in a study of T cells in Graves' hyperthyroidism and ophthalmopathy. Overall study: Prior to any treatment, at the point of initial diagnosis, peripheral blood was collected. Overall study findings and caveats: Stable hyperthyroidism and ophthalmopathy were separated using 13 V-J signatures.

What was amplified from RNA transcripts were TCR beta CDR3 regions. The TCR CDR3 first-round RT-PCR relied on the HTBI primer set. TCRdb reprocessed the multiplex PCR reads via MiXCR and lists one record per CDR3 protein. The table shows 300,000 to 450,000 distinct CDR3 sequences, with about 14% occurring only once. V shed 7 bases and J shed 0 bases, with 13 bases lying between them. The CDR3 spans 14 residues. Germline-derived CDR1 and CDR2 are SGHTS and YDEGEE. At least 3 on the Clinical Activity Score was recorded for ophthalmopathy patients, who also had NOSPECS grade at least 4 and duration under 3 months. Thyroid ultrasound, orbital computed tomography, clinical symptoms, and serum thyroxine and TRAb underpinned diagnoses. This clonotype has just a few counts. Its specificity is unknown. Possible read error: a much larger clone is one base away.

The receptor was derived from a young woman with Graves' ophthalmopathy. The V call is TRBV5-8, the J call TRBJ1-2, with unresolved D. The specimen was blood. The CDR3 protein is CASGPPWANYGYTF. DNA for the CDR3: TGTGCCAGCGGCCCCCCCTGGGCTAACTATGGCTACACCTTC.